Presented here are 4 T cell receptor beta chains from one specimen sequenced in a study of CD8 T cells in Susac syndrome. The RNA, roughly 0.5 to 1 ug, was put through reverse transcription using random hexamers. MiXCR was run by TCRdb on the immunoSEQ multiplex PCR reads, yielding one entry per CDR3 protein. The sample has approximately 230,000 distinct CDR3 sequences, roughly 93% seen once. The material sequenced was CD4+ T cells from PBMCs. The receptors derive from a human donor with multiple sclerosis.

The CDR3 nucleotides read TGCAGTGCTAGACATTCTAGCATCCGAGAGACCCAGTACTTC. This translates into CSARHSSIRETQYF. The chain has TRBV20-1 and TRBJ2-5; the D gene is possibly TRBD2 (5 bases). CDR1 and CDR2 from the germline V gene are DFQATT and SNEGSKA (reference sequence). The CDR3 length is 14 residues. Trimming pared 2 bases from V and 4 bases from J, leaving 14 bases between.

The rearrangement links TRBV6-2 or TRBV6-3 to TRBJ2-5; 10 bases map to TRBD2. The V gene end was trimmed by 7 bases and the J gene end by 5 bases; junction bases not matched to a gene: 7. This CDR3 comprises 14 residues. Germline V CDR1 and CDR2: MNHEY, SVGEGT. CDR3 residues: CASNLAGDVETQYF. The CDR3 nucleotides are TGTGCCAGCAATCTAGCGGGGGATGTCGAGACCCAGTACTTC.

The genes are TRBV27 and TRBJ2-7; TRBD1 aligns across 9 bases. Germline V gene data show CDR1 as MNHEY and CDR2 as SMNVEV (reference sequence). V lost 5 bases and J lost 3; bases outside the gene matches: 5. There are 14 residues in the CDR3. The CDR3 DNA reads TGTGCCAGCAGTCGCCCGGGACAGGGCTACGAGCAGTACTTC. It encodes CASSRPGQGYEQYF.

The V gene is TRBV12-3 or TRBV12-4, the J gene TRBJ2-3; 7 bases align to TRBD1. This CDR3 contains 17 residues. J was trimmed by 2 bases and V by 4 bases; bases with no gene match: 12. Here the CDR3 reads CASSSAPQGTYTDTQYF. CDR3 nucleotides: TGTGCCAGCAGTTCAGCCCCACAGGGGACGTACACAGATACGCAGTATTTT.